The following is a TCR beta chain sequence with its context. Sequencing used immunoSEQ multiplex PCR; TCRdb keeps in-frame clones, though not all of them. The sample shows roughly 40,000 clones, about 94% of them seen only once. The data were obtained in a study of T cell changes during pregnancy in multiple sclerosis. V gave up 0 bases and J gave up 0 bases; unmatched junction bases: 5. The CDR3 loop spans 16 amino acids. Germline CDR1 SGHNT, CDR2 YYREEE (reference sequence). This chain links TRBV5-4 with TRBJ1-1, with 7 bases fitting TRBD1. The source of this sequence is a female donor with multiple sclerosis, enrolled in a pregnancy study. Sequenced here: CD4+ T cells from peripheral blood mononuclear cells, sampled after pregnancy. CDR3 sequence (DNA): TGTGCCAGCAGCTTGGGGACGGGACAGCTGAACACTGAAGCTTTCTTT. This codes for CASSLGTGQLNTEAFF. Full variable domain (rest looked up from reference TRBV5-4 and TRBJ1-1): ETGVTQSPTHLIKTRGQQVTLRCSSQSGHNTVSWYQQALGQGPQFIFQYYREEENGRGNFPPRFSGLQFPNYSSELNVNALELDDSALYLCASSLGTGQLNTEAFFGQGTRLTVV.